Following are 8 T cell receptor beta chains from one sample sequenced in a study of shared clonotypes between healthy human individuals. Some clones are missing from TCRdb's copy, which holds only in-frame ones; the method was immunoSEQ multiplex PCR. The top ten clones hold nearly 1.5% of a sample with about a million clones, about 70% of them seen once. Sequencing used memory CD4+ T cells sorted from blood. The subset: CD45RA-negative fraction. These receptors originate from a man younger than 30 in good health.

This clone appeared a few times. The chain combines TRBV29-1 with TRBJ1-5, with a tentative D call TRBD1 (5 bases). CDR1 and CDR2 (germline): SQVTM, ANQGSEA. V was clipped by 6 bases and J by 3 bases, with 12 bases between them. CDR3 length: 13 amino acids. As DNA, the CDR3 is TGCAGCGTGGTACAGGATCCCAATCAGCCCCAGCATTTT. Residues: CSVVQDPNQPQHF.

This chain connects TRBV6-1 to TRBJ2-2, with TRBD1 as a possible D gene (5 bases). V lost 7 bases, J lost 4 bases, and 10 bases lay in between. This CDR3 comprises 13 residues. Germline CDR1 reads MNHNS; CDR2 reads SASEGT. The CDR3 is CASIEQVTGELFF. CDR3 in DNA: TGTGCCAGCATCGAACAGGTCACCGGGGAGCTGTTTTTT.

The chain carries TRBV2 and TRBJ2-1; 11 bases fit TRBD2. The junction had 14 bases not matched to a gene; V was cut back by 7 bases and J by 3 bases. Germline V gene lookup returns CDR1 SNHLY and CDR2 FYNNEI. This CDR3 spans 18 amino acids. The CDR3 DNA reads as TGTGCCAGCAACGACGGACGTATAACTAGCGGGGGCTACAATGAGCAGTTCTTC. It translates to CASNDGRITSGGYNEQFF.

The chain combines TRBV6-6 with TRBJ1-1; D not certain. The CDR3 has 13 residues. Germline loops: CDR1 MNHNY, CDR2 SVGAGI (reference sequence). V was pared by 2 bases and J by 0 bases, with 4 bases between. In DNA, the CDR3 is TGTGCCAGCAGTTACCTCTTGAACACTGAAGCTTTCTTT. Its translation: CASSYLLNTEAFF.

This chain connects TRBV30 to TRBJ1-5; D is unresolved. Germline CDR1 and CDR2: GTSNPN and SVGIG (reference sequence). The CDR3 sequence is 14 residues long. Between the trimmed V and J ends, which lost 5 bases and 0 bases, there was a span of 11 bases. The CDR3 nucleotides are TGTGCCTGGGCGACTGATAATAGCAATCAGCCCCAGCATTTT. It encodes CAWATDNSNQPQHF.

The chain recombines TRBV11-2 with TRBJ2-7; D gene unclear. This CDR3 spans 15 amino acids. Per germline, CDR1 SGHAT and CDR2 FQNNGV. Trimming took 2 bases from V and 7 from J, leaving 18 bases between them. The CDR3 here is CASSLSGIGGLEQYF. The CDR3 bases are TGTGCCAGCAGCTTAAGTGGGATCGGCGGCTTGGAGCAGTACTTC. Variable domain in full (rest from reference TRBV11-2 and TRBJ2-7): EAGVAQSPRYKIIEKRQSVAFWCNPISGHATLYWYQQILGQGPKLLIQFQNNGVVDDSQLPKDRFSAERLKGVDSTLKIQPAKLEDSAVYLCASSLSGIGGLEQYFGPGTRLTVT.

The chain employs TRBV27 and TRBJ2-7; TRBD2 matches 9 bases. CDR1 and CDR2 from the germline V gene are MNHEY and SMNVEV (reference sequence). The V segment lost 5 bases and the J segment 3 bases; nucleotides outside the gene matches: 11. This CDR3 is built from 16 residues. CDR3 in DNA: TGTGCCAGCAGTCAGACCTTAGCGGGAGCTCTCTACGAGCAGTACTTC. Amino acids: CASSQTLAGALYEQYF.

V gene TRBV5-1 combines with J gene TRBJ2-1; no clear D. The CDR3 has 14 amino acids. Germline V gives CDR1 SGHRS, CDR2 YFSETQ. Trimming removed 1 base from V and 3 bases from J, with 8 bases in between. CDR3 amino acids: CASSLYRGYNEQFF. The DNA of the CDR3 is TGCGCCAGCAGCTTGTATCGAGGCTACAATGAGCAGTTCTTC. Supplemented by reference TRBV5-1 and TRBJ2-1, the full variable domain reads KAGVTQTPRYLIKTRGQQVTLSCSPISGHRSVSWYQQTPGQGLQFLFEYFSETQRNKGNFPGRFSGRQFSNSRSEMNVSTLELGDSALYLCASSLYRGYNEQFFGPGTRLTVL.